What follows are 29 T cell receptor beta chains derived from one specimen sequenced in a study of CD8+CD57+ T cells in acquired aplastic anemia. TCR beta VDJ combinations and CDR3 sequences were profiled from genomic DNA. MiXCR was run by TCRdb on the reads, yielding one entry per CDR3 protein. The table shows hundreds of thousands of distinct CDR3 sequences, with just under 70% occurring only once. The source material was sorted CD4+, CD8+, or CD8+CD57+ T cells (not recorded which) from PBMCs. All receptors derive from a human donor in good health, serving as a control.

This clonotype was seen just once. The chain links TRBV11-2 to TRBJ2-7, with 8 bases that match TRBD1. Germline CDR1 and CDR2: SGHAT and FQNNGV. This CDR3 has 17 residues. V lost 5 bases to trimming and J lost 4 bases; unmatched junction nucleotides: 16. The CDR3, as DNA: TGTGCCAGCAGCCCCACCTCCGGGACAGGAAAACTTTACGAGCAGTACTTC. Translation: CASSPTSGTGKLYEQYF.

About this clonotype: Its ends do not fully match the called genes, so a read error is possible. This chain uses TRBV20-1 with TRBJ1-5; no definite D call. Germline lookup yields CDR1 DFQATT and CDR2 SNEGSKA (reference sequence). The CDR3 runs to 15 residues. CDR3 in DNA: TGCAGCGCTAGGCTGACGGCGGCAGGCAATCAGCCCCAGCATTTT. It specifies CSARLTAAGNQPQHF.

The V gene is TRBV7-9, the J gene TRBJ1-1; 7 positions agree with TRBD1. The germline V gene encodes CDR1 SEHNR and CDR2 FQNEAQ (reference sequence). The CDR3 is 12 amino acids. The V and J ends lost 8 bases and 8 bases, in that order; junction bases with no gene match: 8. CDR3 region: CASGQELIEAFF. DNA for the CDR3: TGTGCCAGCGGACAGGAGTTGATCGAAGCTTTCTTT.

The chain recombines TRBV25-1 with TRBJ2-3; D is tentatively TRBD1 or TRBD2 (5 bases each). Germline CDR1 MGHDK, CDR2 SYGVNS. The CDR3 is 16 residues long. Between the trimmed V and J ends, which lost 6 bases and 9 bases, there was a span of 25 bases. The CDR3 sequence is CASSEESDGTKETQYF. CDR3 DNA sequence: TGTGCCAGCAGCGAGGAGTCAGACGGGACCAAAGAGACGCAGTATTTT. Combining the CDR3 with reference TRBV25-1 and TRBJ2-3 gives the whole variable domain EADIYQTPRYLVIGTGKKITLECSQTMGHDKMYWYQQDPGMELHLIHYSYGVNSTEKGDLSSESTVSRIRTEHFPLTLESARPSHTSQYLCASSEESDGTKETQYFGPGTRLTVL.

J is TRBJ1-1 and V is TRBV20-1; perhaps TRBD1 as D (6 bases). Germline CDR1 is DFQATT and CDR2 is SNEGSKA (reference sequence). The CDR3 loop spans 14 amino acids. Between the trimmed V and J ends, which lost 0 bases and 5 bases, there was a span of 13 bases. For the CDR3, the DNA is TGCAGTGCTAGAGAGGGGGCAACGGCAACTGAAGCTTTCTTT. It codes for CSAREGATATEAFF.

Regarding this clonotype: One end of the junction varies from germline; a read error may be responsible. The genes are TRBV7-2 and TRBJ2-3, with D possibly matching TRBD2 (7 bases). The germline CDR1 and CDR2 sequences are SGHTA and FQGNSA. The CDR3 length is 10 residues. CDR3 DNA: TGTGCCAGCAGCTTAGCGGGGGGGCTGTTT. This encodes CASSLAGGLF.

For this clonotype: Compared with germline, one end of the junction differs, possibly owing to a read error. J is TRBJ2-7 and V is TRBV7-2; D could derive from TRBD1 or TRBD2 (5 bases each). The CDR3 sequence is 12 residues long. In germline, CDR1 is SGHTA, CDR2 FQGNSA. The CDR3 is CASSPGFWTEAF. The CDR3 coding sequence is TGTGCCAGCAGCCCAGGGTTCTGGACTGAAGCCTTC. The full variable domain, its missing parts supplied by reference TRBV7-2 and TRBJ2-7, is GAGVSQSPSNKVTEKGKDVELRCDPISGHTALYWYRQSLGQGLEFLIYFQGNSAPDKSGLPSDRFSAERTGGSVSTLTIQRTQQEDSAVYLCASSPGFWTEAFGPGTRLTVT.

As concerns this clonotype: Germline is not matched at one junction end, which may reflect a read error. CDR3 DNA: TGTGCTAGCAGCTTAGCCAACGGACAGCTGTTTTTT. It encodes CASSLANGQLFF. The rearrangement joins TRBV11-1 to TRBJ2-2; D not resolved. This CDR3 region has 12 residues. CDR1 is SGHAT, CDR2 FQDESV, per germline (reference sequence).

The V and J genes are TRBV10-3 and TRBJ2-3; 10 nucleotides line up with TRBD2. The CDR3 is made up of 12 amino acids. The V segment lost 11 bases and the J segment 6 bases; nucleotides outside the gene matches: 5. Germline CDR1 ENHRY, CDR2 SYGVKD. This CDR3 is CALAGAGDTQYF. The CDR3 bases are TGTGCCCTAGCGGGAGCGGGTGATACGCAGTATTTT.

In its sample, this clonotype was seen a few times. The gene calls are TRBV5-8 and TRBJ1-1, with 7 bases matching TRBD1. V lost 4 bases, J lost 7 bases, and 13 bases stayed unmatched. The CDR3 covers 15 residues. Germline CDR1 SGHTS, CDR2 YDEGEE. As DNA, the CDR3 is TGTGCCAGCAGCCTCCTCAGGGGGGGAGGACTTGAAGCTTTCTTT. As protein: CASSLLRGGGLEAFF.

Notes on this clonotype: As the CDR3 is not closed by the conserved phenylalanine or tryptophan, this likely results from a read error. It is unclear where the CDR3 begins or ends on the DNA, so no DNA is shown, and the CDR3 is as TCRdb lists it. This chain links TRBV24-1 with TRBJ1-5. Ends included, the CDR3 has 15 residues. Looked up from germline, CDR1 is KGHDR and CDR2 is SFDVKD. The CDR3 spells CATSHSQPLNQPQPL.

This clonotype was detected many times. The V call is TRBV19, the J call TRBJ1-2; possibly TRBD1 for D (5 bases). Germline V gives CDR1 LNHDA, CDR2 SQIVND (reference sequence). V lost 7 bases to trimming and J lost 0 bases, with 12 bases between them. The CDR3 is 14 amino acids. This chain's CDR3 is CASTLLTANYGYTF. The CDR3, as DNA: TGTGCCAGTACCCTGTTGACAGCTAACTATGGCTACACCTTC.

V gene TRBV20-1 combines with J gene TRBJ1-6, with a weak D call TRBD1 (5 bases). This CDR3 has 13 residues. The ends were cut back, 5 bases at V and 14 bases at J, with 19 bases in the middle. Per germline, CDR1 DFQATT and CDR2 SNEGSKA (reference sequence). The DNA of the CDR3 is TGCAGTGCTCGCGAGACAGAGTACCAAGCCCTCCACTTT. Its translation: CSARETEYQALHF.

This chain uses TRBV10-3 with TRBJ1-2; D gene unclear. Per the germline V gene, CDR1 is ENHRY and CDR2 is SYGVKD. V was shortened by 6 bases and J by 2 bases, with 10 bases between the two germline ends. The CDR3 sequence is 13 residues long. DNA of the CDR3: TGTGCCATCAGCCTCCCAATAAACTATGGCTACACCTTC. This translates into CAISLPINYGYTF.

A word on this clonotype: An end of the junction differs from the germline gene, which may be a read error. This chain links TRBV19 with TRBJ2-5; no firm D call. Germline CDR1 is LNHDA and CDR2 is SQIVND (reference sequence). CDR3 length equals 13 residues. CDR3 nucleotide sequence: TGTGCCAGCACCGGACCGGGCTCGCAGCCCCAGTATTTC. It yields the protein CASTGPGSQPQYF.

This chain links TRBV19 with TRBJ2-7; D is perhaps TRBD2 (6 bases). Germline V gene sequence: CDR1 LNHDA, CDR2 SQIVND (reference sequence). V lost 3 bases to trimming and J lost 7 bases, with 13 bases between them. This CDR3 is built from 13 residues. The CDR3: CASSIGGLREQYF. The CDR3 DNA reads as TGTGCCAGTAGTATCGGAGGGTTGCGAGAGCAGTACTTC.

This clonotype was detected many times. CDR3 sequence reads: CASSFMREGTGELFF. The CDR3 nucleotides are TGTGCCAGCAGTTTCATGCGCGAGGGCACCGGGGAGCTGTTTTTT. V gene TRBV27 combines with J gene TRBJ2-2, with a possible D match to TRBD2 (5 bases). Germline V gene data show CDR1 as MNHEY and CDR2 as SMNVEV (reference sequence). V was trimmed by 3 bases and J by 4 bases, leaving 12 bases between them. This CDR3 has 15 residues.

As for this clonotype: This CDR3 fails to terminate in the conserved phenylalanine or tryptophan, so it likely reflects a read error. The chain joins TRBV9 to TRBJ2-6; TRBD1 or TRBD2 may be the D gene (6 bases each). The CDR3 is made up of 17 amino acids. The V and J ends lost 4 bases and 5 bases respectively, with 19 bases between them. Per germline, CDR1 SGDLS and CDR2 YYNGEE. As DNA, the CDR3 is TGTGCCAGCAGCCCGTCTCGGGGGCTGAGTAGGGCCAACGTCCTGACTCTC. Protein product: CASSPSRGLSRANVLTL.

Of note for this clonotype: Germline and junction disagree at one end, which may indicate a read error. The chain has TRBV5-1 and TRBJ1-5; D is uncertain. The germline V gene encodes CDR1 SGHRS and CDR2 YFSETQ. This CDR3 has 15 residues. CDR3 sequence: CASSLLKGGNQPQHF. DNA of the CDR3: TGTGCCAGCAGCTTGTTAAAGGGTGGCAATCAGCCCCAGCATTTT.

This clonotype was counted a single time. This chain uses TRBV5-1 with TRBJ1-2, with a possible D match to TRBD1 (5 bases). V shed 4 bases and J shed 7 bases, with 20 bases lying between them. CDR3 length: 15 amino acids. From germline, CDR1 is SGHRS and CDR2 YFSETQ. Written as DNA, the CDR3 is TGCGCCAGCAGCGCCCAGGGAGAGGGCGGCAGTGGCTACACCTTC. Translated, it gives CASSAQGEGGSGYTF.

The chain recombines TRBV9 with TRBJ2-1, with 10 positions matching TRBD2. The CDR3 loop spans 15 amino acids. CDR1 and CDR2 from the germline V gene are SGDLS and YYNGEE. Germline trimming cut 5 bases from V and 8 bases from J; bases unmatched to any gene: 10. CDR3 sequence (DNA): TGTGCCAGCAGTGAGGCGAGCGGGGGGGCAGATGAGCAGTTCTTC. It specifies CASSEASGGADEQFF.

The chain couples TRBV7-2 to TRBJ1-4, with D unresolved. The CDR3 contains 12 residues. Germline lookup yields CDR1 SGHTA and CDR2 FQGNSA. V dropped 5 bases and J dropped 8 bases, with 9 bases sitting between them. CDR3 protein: CASSPAGEKLFF. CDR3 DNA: TGTGCCAGCAGCCCGGCGGGGGAAAAACTGTTTTTT. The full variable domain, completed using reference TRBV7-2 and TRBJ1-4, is GAGVSQSPSNKVTEKGKDVELRCDPISGHTALYWYRQSLGQGLEFLIYFQGNSAPDKSGLPSDRFSAERTGGSVSTLTIQRTQQEDSAVYLCASSPAGEKLFFGSGTQLSVL.

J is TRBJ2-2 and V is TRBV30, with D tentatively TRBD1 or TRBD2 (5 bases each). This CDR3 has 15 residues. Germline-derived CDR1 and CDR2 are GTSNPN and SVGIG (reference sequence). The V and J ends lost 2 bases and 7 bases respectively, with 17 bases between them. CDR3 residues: CAWSNTGAGHGELFF. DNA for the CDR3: TGTGCCTGGAGTAACACCGGGGCAGGACACGGGGAGCTGTTTTTT.

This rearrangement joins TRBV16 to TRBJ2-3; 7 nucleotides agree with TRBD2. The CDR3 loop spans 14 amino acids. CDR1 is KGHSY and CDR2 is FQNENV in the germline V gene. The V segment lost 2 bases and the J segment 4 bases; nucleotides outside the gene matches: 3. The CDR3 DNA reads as TGTGCCAGCAGCCAAGGGGGGGGGGCAGATACGCAGTATTTT. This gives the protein CASSQGGGADTQYF.

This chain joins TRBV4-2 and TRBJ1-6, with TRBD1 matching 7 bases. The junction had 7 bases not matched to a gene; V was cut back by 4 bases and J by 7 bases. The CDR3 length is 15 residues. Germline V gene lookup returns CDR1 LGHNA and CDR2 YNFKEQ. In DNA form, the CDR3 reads TGTGCCAGCAGCCCCGGGACAGCGAGGAATTCACCCCTCCACTTT. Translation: CASSPGTARNSPLHF.

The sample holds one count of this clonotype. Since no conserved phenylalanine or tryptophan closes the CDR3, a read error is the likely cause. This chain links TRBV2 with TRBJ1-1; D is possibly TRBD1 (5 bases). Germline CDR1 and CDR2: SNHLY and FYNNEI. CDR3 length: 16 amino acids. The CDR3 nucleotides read TGTGCCACCAACAGGCAACAGGCTAGCTTTAACAGTGAAGCTTTCTGT. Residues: CATNRQQASFNSEAFC.

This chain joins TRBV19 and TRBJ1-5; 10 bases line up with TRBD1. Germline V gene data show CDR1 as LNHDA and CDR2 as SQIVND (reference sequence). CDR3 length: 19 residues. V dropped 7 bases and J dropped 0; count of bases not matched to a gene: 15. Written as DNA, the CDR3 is TGTGCCAGTACCCACGATTTCGGACAGGGGGTTCATAGCAATCAGCCCCAGCATTTT. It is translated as CASTHDFGQGVHSNQPQHF.

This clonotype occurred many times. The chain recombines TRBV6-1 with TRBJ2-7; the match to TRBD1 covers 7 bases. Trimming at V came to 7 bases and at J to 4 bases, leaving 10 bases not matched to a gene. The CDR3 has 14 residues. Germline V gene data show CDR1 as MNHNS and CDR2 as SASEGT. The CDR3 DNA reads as TGTGCCAGCAATCTACAGGGGCAACAATACGAGCAGTACTTC. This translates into CASNLQGQQYEQYF.

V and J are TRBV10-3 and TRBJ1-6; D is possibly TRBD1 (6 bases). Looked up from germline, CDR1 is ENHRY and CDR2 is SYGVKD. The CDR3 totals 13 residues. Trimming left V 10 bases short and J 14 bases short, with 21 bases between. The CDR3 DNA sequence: TGTGCCAACGGTACTAGCAGGACAGCTACCCTCCACTTT. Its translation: CANGTSRTATLHF.